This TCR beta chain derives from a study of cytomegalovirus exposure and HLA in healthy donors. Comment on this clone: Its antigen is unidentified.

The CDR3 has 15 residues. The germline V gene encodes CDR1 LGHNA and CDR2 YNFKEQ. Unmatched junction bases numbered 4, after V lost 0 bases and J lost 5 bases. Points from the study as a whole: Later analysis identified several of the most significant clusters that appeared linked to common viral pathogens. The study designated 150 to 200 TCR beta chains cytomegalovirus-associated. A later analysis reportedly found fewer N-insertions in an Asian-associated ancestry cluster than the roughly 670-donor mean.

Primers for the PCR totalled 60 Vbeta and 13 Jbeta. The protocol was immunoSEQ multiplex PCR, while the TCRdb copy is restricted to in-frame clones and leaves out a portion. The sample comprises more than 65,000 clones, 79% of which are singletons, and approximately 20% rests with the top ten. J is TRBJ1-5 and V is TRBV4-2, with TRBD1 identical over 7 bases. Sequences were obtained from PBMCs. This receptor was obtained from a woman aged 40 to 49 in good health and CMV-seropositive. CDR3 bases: TGTGCCAGCAGCCAAGATATAACAGGGGATCAGCCCCAGCATTTT. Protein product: CASSQDITGDQPQHF.